The 2 T cell receptor beta chains given below trace back to one sample, sequenced in a study of cytomegalovirus exposure and HLA in healthy donors (dated by TCRdb to 2016 to 2017). Receptors were amplified or captured by the immunoSEQ multiplex PCR assay. TCRdb holds this immuneACCESS table with in-frame rearrangements only. Some clones are missing; in checked studies, unresolved V genes explain under half, and the rest has no known cause. In all, the sample holds approximately 280,000 clones, and roughly 90% of those were seen once. In total, the top ten clones hold around 0.92% of the sample. Sequenced: PBMCs. All receptors derive from a woman between 18 and 29 years old in good health and CMV-seronegative.

The rearrangement uses TRBV20-1 and TRBJ1-3, with D hard to call. CDR3 length: 11 amino acids. The germline V gene encodes CDR1 DFQATT and CDR2 SNEGSKA (reference sequence). V was shortened by 3 bases and J by 6 bases, with 6 bases between the two germline ends. The chain's CDR3 is CSASPKNTIYF. CDR3 coding DNA: TGCAGTGCTAGCCCCAAAAACACCATATATTTT.

J is TRBJ2-1 and V is TRBV27; maybe TRBD1 (6 bases). The CDR3 loop spans 16 amino acids. Looked up from germline, CDR1 is MNHEY and CDR2 is SMNVEV (reference sequence). V lost 0 bases and J 0 bases, leaving 9 bases between the germline ends. The DNA of the CDR3 is TGTGCCAGCAGTTTATCAGCGGACAGCTCCTACAATGAGCAGTTCTTC. This sequence encodes CASSLSADSSYNEQFF.